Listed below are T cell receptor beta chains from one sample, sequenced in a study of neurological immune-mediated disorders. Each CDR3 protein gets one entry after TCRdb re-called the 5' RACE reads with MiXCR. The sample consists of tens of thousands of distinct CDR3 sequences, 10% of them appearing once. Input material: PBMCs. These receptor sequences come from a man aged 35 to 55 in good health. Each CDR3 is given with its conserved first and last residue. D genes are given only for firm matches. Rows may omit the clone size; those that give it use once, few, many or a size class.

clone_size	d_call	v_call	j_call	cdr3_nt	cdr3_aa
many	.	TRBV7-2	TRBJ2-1	TGTGCCAGCAGCCATTGGCCGGGAAAGGGCTTGGGCAATGAGCAGTTCTTC	CASSHWPGKGLGNEQFF
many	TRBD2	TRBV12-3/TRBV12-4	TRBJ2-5	TGTGCCAGCAGTTCCCGGACTAGCGGATTAGTGGAGACCCAGTACTTC	CASSSRTSGLVETQYF
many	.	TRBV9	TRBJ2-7	TGTGCCAGCAGCGTACAGCCCGCCTACGAGCAGTACTTC	CASSVQPAYEQYF
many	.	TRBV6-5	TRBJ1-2	TGTGCCAGCACCCGGCAATCACAGGGCGGTGGCAACTATGGCTACACCTTC	CASTRQSQGGGNYGYTF
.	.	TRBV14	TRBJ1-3	TGTGCCAGCAGCCCCAACAGCTCTGGAAACACCATATATTTT	CASSPNSSGNTIYF
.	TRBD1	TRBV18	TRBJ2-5	TGTGCCAGCTCACCACCGGCAGGGGGCTTTGGCCAAGAGACCCAGTACTTC	CASSPPAGGFGQETQYF
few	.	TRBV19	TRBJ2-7	TGTGCCAGTAGTATAGATAACGGACCCTACGAGCAGTACTTC	CASSIDNGPYEQYF
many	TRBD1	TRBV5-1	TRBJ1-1	TGCGCCAGCAGCTTGGCGGTCAGGACAGGGAAGAACACTGAAGCTTTCTTT	CASSLAVRTGKNTEAFF
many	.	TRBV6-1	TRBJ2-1	TGTGCCAGCAGTGGGACAGTTACCTACAATGAGCAGTTCTTC	CASSGTVTYNEQFF
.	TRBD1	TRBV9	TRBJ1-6	TGTGCCAACAACACCCAGGGACAGGATAATTCACCCCTCCACTTT	CANNTQGQDNSPLHF
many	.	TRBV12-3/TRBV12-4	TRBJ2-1	TGTGCCAGCAGTTTAATGAGCTCCTACAATGAGCAGTTCTTC	CASSLMSSYNEQFF
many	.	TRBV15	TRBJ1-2	TGTGCCACCAGTACCCGGGGAGGGGGAGATGGCTACACCTTC	CATSTRGGGDGYTF
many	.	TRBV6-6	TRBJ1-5	TGTGCCAGCAGACCAAGGGCGGGGTTCAATCATAGCAATCAGCCCCAGCATTTT	CASRPRAGFNHSNQPQHF
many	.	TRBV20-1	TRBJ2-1	TGCAGTGCTAGGCGCGAGTATGAGCAGTTCTTC	CSARREYEQFF
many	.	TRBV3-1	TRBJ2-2	TGTGCCAGCAGTCCAACAGGGAAGGGCACCGGGGAGCTGTTTTTT	CASSPTGKGTGELFF
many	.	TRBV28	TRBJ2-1	TGTGCCAGCAGTTTAACCTCGACGGGCAATGAGCAGTTCTTC	CASSLTSTGNEQFF
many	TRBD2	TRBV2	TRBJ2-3	TGTGCCTGTGCGGGGGAGATAGATACGCAGTATTTT	CACAGEIDTQYF
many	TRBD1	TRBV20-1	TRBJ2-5	TGCAGTGCGGAACAGGGGCAAGAGACCCAGTACTTC	CSAEQGQETQYF
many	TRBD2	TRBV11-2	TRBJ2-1	TGTGCCAGCAGCCCGCCCGGGACTAGCCGATACAATGAGCAGTTCTTC	CASSPPGTSRYNEQFF
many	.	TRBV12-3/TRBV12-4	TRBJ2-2	TGTGCCAGCAGTCCCCGTGGTGACACCGGGGAGCTGTTTTTT	CASSPRGDTGELFF
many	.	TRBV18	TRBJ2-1	TGTGCCAGCTCACGGGCCAAGGGGCCCGACAATGAGCAGTTCTTC	CASSRAKGPDNEQFF
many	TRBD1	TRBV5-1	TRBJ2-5	TGCGCCAGCAGTTACAGGGGAGAGACCCAGTACTTC	CASSYRGETQYF
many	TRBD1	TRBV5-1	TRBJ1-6	TGCGCCAGCAAGGGACAGGGAGAGTATAATTCACCCCTCCACTTT	CASKGQGEYNSPLHF
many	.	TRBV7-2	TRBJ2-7	TGTGCCAGCAGCTTAGCAGAGGGAGTTGACGAGCAGTACTTC	CASSLAEGVDEQYF
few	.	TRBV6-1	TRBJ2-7	TGTGTATCTAGGAGACAAGGGGACGAGCAGTACTTC	CVSRRQGDEQYF